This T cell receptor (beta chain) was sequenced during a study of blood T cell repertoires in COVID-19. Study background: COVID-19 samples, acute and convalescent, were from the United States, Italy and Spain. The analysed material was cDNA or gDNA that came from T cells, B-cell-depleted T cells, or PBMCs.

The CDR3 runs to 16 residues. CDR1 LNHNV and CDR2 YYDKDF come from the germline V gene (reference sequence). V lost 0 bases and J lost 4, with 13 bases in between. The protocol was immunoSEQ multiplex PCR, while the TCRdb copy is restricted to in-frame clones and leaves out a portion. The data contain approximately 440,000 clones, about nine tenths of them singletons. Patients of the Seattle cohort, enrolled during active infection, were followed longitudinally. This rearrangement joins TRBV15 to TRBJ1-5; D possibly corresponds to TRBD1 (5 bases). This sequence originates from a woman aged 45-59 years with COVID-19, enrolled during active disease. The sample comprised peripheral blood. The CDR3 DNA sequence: TGTGCCACCAGCAGAGATTCGGCAGGGAGGAATCAGCCCCAGCATTTT. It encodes CATSRDSAGRNQPQHF.